Listed below are T cell receptor beta chains from one sample, sequenced in a study of PD-L1 blockade in urothelial cancer. Some clones are missing from TCRdb's copy, which holds only in-frame ones; the method was immunoSEQ multiplex PCR. Among more than 60,000 clones listed, 85% to 90% were seen once. Source: PBMCs, taken around atezolizumab (anti-PD-L1) treatment. These TCRs come from a man in his 60s with urothelial cancer. The CDR3 runs from the conserved cysteine through the conserved F or W. Fields, in order: V gene, D gene, clone size, J gene, CDR3 DNA, CDR3 protein. The D gene is left open where the match is weak. Size values are once, few and many counts, or a class for expanded clones, and some rows have none.

V gene: TRBV7-9; D gene: -; clone size: -; J gene: TRBJ2-2; CDR3 DNA: TGTGCCAGCAGCTTACACGCGGAGGAGCTGTTTTTT; CDR3 protein: CASSLHAEELFF
V gene: TRBV21-1; D gene: -; clone size: -; J gene: TRBJ1-5; CDR3 DNA: TGTGCCAGCAGCAAGCGGGGGTGTCAGCCCCAGCATTTT; CDR3 protein: CASSKRGCQPQHF
V gene: TRBV30; D gene: -; clone size: -; J gene: TRBJ2-1; CDR3 DNA: TGTGCCTGTCACAGAGACTCCTACAATGAGCAGTTCTTC; CDR3 protein: CACHRDSYNEQFF
V gene: TRBV5-1; D gene: -; clone size: -; J gene: TRBJ2-6; CDR3 DNA: TGCGCCAGCAGTCTCCAGGGGGGCTCTGGGGCCAACGTCCTGACTTTC; CDR3 protein: CASSLQGGSGANVLTF
V gene: TRBV27; D gene: TRBD1; clone size: -; J gene: TRBJ1-1; CDR3 DNA: TGTGCCAGCCGGGACAGGGGGCGGTTCACTGAAGCTTTCTTT; CDR3 protein: CASRDRGRFTEAFF
V gene: TRBV5-6; D gene: -; clone size: -; J gene: TRBJ1-2; CDR3 DNA: TGTGCCAGCAGCTTCACAGGGTTATGGACCTATGGCTACACCTTC; CDR3 protein: CASSFTGLWTYGYTF
V gene: TRBV27; D gene: -; clone size: -; J gene: TRBJ1-1; CDR3 DNA: TGTGCCAGCCTCCCGTCAGGTCTTTACACTGAAGCTTTCTTT; CDR3 protein: CASLPSGLYTEAFF
V gene: TRBV6-4; D gene: -; clone size: few; J gene: TRBJ2-1; CDR3 DNA: TGTGCCAGCAGTGTTACGGGGAGCTCCTACAATGAGCAGTTCTTC; CDR3 protein: CASSVTGSSYNEQFF
V gene: TRBV5-1; D gene: TRBD2; clone size: -; J gene: TRBJ2-1; CDR3 DNA: TGCGCCAGCAGCTTGGATCGGGGGCGAGCTGGCAGCGGGAGGGCCGACAATGAGCAGTTCTTC; CDR3 protein: CASSLDRGRAGSGRADNEQFF
V gene: TRBV2; D gene: TRBD1; clone size: -; J gene: TRBJ1-4; CDR3 DNA: TGTGCCAGCAGGGGGGACAGGGCCTTAAATGAAAAACTGTTTTTT; CDR3 protein: CASRGDRALNEKLFF
V gene: TRBV28; D gene: -; clone size: -; J gene: TRBJ2-6; CDR3 DNA: TGTGCCAGCAGTTTTTCCCCGCCGCCAGGGACAACATCTGGGGCCAACGTCCTGACTTTC; CDR3 protein: CASSFSPPPGTTSGANVLTF
V gene: TRBV19; D gene: -; clone size: -; J gene: TRBJ2-1; CDR3 DNA: TGTGCCAGTAGTACTGCGGGACCGGGGATGGAGCAGTTCTTC; CDR3 protein: CASSTAGPGMEQFF
V gene: TRBV6-5; D gene: TRBD1; clone size: -; J gene: TRBJ1-2; CDR3 DNA: TGTGCCAGCAGCCCCGCCGCGGGACAGGCTCCCGGCTACACCTTC; CDR3 protein: CASSPAAGQAPGYTF
V gene: TRBV10-3; D gene: TRBD1; clone size: -; J gene: TRBJ1-1; CDR3 DNA: TGTGCCGCACAGGGGTTTGGAGCTGAAGCTTTCTTT; CDR3 protein: CAAQGFGAEAFF
V gene: TRBV5-4; D gene: -; clone size: -; J gene: TRBJ1-2; CDR3 DNA: TGTGCCAGCAACGAAGATTTTGGGGGCGCGCGGGGCTACACCTTC; CDR3 protein: CASNEDFGGARGYTF
V gene: TRBV10-2; D gene: TRBD2; clone size: -; J gene: TRBJ2-3; CDR3 DNA: TGCGCCAGCAGTGAGGGACTAGCGGGAGTCAGCACAGATACGCAGTATTTT; CDR3 protein: CASSEGLAGVSTDTQYF
V gene: TRBV10-2; D gene: -; clone size: -; J gene: TRBJ2-7; CDR3 DNA: TGCGCCAGCAGCGTTACAGGTTACGAGCAGTACTTC; CDR3 protein: CASSVTGYEQYF
V gene: TRBV15; D gene: -; clone size: -; J gene: TRBJ1-2; CDR3 DNA: TGTGCCACCAGCACCCAGAGGTCGGGCTACACCTTC; CDR3 protein: CATSTQRSGYTF
V gene: TRBV10-3; D gene: -; clone size: -; J gene: TRBJ1-6; CDR3 DNA: TGTGCCATCAGGAACAGTAATTCACCCCTCCACTTT; CDR3 protein: CAIRNSNSPLHF
V gene: TRBV5-8; D gene: TRBD1; clone size: -; J gene: TRBJ1-2; CDR3 DNA: TGTGCCAGCAGCTTCCCCTTATTTGTTGAGGGGGCTTTCGTCTATGGCTACACCTTC; CDR3 protein: CASSFPLFVEGAFVYGYTF
V gene: TRBV30; D gene: -; clone size: -; J gene: TRBJ2-5; CDR3 DNA: TGTGCCTGGAGTGTACGTGCGGGGCTCCAAGAGACCCAGTACTTC; CDR3 protein: CAWSVRAGLQETQYF
V gene: TRBV28; D gene: TRBD2; clone size: -; J gene: TRBJ2-3; CDR3 DNA: TGTGCCAGCAGTCGACGGGAGGGCACAGATACGCAGTATTTT; CDR3 protein: CASSRREGTDTQYF
V gene: TRBV11-3; D gene: -; clone size: -; J gene: TRBJ1-1; CDR3 DNA: TGTGCCAGCAGCTTCGAGTCGAACACTGAAGCTTTCTTT; CDR3 protein: CASSFESNTEAFF
V gene: TRBV27; D gene: TRBD2; clone size: -; J gene: TRBJ2-7; CDR3 DNA: TGTGCCAGCAGTCGGGACGGAGCGGGAGGACCCTACGAGCAGTACTTC; CDR3 protein: CASSRDGAGGPYEQYF
V gene: TRBV7-9; D gene: -; clone size: -; J gene: TRBJ2-7; CDR3 DNA: TGTGCCAGCAGCCCCGGGGTTGGAGGCGAGCAGTACTTC; CDR3 protein: CASSPGVGGEQYF
V gene: TRBV11-2; D gene: TRBD2; clone size: -; J gene: TRBJ2-3; CDR3 DNA: TGTGCCAGCAGCTTTAGCGGGAGGGTTACAGATACGCAGTATTTT; CDR3 protein: CASSFSGRVTDTQYF
V gene: TRBV18; D gene: TRBD1; clone size: few; J gene: TRBJ2-5; CDR3 DNA: TGTGCCAGCTCACCGAGCAGGGGGTGGCGAGAGACCCAGTACTTC; CDR3 protein: CASSPSRGWRETQYF
V gene: TRBV14; D gene: -; clone size: -; J gene: TRBJ1-1; CDR3 DNA: TGTGCCAGCAGCCCCTCCGGGAACACTGAAGCTTTCTTT; CDR3 protein: CASSPSGNTEAFF
V gene: TRBV11-3; D gene: TRBD2; clone size: -; J gene: TRBJ2-1; CDR3 DNA: TGTGCCAGCAAAGCGGGGGGGTCCTACAATGAGCAGTTCTTC; CDR3 protein: CASKAGGSYNEQFF
V gene: TRBV5-1; D gene: TRBD1; clone size: -; J gene: TRBJ1-4; CDR3 DNA: TGCGCCAGCAGATCGACAGGGTTGGATGAAAAACTGTTTTTT; CDR3 protein: CASRSTGLDEKLFF
V gene: TRBV5-6; D gene: TRBD1; clone size: -; J gene: TRBJ2-6; CDR3 DNA: TGTGCCAGCAGCTCTGACAGGGGGTCCTCCTCTGGGGCCAACGTCCTGACTTTC; CDR3 protein: CASSSDRGSSSGANVLTF
V gene: TRBV18; D gene: TRBD1; clone size: few; J gene: TRBJ2-3; CDR3 DNA: TGTGCCAGCGCTGGACAGGGTGGTGGCGATACGCAGTATTTT; CDR3 protein: CASAGQGGGDTQYF
V gene: TRBV11-3; D gene: TRBD2; clone size: -; J gene: TRBJ2-3; CDR3 DNA: TGTGCCAGCAGCTTCCGAGCGGGGGTCTCAGATACGCAGTATTTT; CDR3 protein: CASSFRAGVSDTQYF
V gene: TRBV19; D gene: TRBD1; clone size: -; J gene: TRBJ2-2; CDR3 DNA: TGTGCCAGTAGTACCCAAGGGACAGCGGCAAACACCGGGGAGCTGTTTTTT; CDR3 protein: CASSTQGTAANTGELFF
V gene: TRBV5-6; D gene: -; clone size: -; J gene: TRBJ2-7; CDR3 DNA: TGTGCCAGCAGCTTCCGTAGCACGTACGAGCAGTACTTC; CDR3 protein: CASSFRSTYEQYF
V gene: TRBV6-6; D gene: TRBD1; clone size: -; J gene: TRBJ2-7; CDR3 DNA: TGTGCCAGCAAGACAGGGACCTCCTACGAGCAGTACTTC; CDR3 protein: CASKTGTSYEQYF
V gene: TRBV6-5; D gene: TRBD1; clone size: few; J gene: TRBJ1-2; CDR3 DNA: TGTGCCAGCAGACTACAGGGGGCGACGGGTGGCTACACCTTC; CDR3 protein: CASRLQGATGGYTF
V gene: TRBV27; D gene: -; clone size: -; J gene: TRBJ1-1; CDR3 DNA: TGTGCCAGCGGGCTATCAGGGAACACTGAAGCTTTCTTT; CDR3 protein: CASGLSGNTEAFF
V gene: TRBV5-4; D gene: TRBD2; clone size: once; J gene: TRBJ2-3; CDR3 DNA: TGTGCCAGCAGCTTGGAATCTAGCGGGGGGAGTACGCAGTATTTT; CDR3 protein: CASSLESSGGSTQYF
V gene: TRBV6-5; D gene: TRBD1; clone size: once; J gene: TRBJ2-7; CDR3 DNA: TGTGCCAGCAGTAGTGAATCGGCAGGGGGCTACGAGCAGTACTTC; CDR3 protein: CASSSESAGGYEQYF
V gene: TRBV4-2; D gene: TRBD1; clone size: -; J gene: TRBJ2-6; CDR3 DNA: TGTGCCAGCAGCCAAGAGTTAAGGGGGCTCTACTCTGGGGCCAACGTCCTGACTTTC; CDR3 protein: CASSQELRGLYSGANVLTF
V gene: TRBV18; D gene: TRBD1; clone size: -; J gene: TRBJ1-3; CDR3 DNA: TGTGCCAGCTCACCCCTGACAGGGGGCGGCTCTGGAAACACCATATATTTT; CDR3 protein: CASSPLTGGGSGNTIYF
V gene: TRBV28; D gene: TRBD1; clone size: -; J gene: TRBJ1-4; CDR3 DNA: TGTGCCAGCAGTTCCCGGACAGGGGGGGATGAAAAACTGTTTTTT; CDR3 protein: CASSSRTGGDEKLFF